This TCR beta chain came from a study of shared clonotypes between healthy human individuals. Overall study findings and caveats: Generally, naive subsets came out with larger estimated richness than memory subsets.

A note on this clone: The antigen is undetermined.

Repertoires were generated with immunoSEQ multiplex PCR, while TCRdb's copy carries only in-frame clones and drops some. Of 1.4 million or so clones in the sample, approximately 98.5% were seen once. Germline loops: CDR1 SNHLY, CDR2 FYNNEI. The CDR3 has 13 residues. The V and J ends lost 7 bases and 6 bases, in that order; junction bases with no gene match: 5. The chain recombines TRBV2 with TRBJ1-4; 7 bases fit TRBD1. Sequencing used naive CD4+ T cells sorted from blood. Subset indicated: CD45RA+ positively selected. The origin of this receptor is a man aged 30 to 45 in good health. CDR3 amino acids: CASIYRGDEKLFF. For the CDR3, the DNA is TGTGCCAGCATATACAGGGGCGATGAAAAACTGTTTTTT. The full variable domain, in which reference TRBV2 and TRBJ1-4 provide the parts outside the CDR3, is EPEVTQTPSHQVTQMGQEVILRCVPISNHLYFYWYRQILGQKVEFLVSFYNNEISEKSEIFDDQFSVERPDGSNFTLKIRSTKLEDSAMYFCASIYRGDEKLFFGSGTQLSVL.